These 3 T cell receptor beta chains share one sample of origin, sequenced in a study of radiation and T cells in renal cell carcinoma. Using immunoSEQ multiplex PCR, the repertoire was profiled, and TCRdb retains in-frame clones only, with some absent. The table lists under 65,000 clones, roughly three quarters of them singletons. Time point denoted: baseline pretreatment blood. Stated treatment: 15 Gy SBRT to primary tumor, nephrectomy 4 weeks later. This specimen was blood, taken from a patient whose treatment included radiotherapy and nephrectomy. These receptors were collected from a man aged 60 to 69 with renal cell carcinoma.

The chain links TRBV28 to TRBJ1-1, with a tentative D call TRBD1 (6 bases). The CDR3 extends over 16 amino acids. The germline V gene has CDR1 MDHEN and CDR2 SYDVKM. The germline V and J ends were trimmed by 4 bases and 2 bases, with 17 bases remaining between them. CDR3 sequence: CASSSGGEAANTEAFF. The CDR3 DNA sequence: TGTGCCAGCAGTTCCGGGGGCGAAGCAGCAAACACTGAAGCTTTCTTT.

CDR3 in amino acids: CASSLGGLPTGNTIYF. CDR3 sequence (DNA): TGTGCCAGCAGCCTCGGAGGGCTCCCCACTGGAAACACCATATATTTT. This rearrangement joins TRBV28 to TRBJ1-3; D uncertain. This CDR3 comprises 16 residues. Germline lookup yields CDR1 MDHEN and CDR2 SYDVKM. V was pared by 6 bases and J by 2 bases, with 17 bases between. Supplemented by reference TRBV28 and TRBJ1-3, the full variable domain reads DVKVTQSSRYLVKRTGEKVFLECVQDMDHENMFWYRQDPGLGLRLIYFSYDVKMKEKGDIPEGYSVSREKKERFSLILESASTNQTSMYLCASSLGGLPTGNTIYFGEGSWLTVV.

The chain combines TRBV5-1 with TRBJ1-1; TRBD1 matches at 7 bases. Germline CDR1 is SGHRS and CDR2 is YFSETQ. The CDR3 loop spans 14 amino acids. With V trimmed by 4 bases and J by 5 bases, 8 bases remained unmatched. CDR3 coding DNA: TGCGCCAGCAGCCGACAGGGCCAAGGGACTGAAGCTTTCTTT. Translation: CASSRQGQGTEAFF. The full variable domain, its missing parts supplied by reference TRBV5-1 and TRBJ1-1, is KAGVTQTPRYLIKTRGQQVTLSCSPISGHRSVSWYQQTPGQGLQFLFEYFSETQRNKGNFPGRFSGRQFSNSRSEMNVSTLELGDSALYLCASSRQGQGTEAFFGQGTRLTVV.